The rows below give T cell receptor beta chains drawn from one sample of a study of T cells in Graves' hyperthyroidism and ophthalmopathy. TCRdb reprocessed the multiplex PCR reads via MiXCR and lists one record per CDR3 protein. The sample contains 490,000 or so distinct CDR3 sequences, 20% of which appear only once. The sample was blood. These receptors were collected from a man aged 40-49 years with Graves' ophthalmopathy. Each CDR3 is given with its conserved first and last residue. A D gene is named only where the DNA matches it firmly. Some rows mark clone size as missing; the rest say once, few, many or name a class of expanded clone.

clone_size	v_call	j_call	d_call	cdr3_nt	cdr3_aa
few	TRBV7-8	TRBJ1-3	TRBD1	TGTGCCAGCAGCTTCCAGGGGGAAAACACCATATATTTT	CASSFQGENTIYF
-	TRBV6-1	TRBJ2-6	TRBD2	TGTGCCAGCCGAGACGGACTAGCGGGAGGAGACTCTGGGGCCAACGTCCTGACTTTC	CASRDGLAGGDSGANVLTF
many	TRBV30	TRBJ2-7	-	TGTGCCTGGGTGGGTAGGGGACGCGAGCAGTACTTC	CAWVGRGREQYF
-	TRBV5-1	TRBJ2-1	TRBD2	TGCGCCAGCAGCCTCGGCAGCGGGGGGCCGCACAATGAGCAGTTCTTC	CASSLGSGGPHNEQFF
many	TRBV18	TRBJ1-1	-	TGTGCCAGCTCCCACGACAGCACTGAAGCTTTCTTT	CASSHDSTEAFF
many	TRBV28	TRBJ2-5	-	TGTGCCACCACAGACGGGACTCCTAGTGTGACCCAGTACTTC	CATTDGTPSVTQYF
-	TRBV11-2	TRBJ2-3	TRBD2	TGTGCCAGCGGATACCCCCCTACCGGGACTAGCGGGAGAGAAGGCACAGATACGCAGTATTTT	CASGYPPTGTSGREGTDTQYF
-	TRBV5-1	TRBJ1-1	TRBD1	TGCGCCAGCAGTCGGGACAGGGAAGCTTTCTTT	CASSRDREAFF
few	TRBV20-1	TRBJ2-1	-	TGCAGTGCTGAGGGTGATTTGGGGAGTGAGCAGTTCTTC	CSAEGDLGSEQFF
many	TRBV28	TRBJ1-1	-	TGTGCCAGCAGTCTGTCGACGGCGAACACTGAAGCTTTCTTT	CASSLSTANTEAFF
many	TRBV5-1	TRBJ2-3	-	TGTGCCAGCAGCTTAGTCACAGATACGCAGTATTTT	CASSLVTDTQYF
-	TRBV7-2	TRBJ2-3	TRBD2	TGTGCCAGCAGCCGCCGAGCCCGACTAGCGGGCAGAGATACGCAGTATTTT	CASSRRARLAGRDTQYF
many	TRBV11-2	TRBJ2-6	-	TGTGCCAGCAGCCCTCAAGCCTCTGGGGCCAACGTCCTGACTTTC	CASSPQASGANVLTF
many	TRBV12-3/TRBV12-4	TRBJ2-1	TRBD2	TGTGCCAGCTCAAAGAGGCTAGCGGGGTACAATGAGCAGTTCTTC	CASSKRLAGYNEQFF
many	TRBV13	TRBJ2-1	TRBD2	TGTGCCAGCACCGGGAGGACGACCTACAATGAGCAGTTCTTC	CASTGRTTYNEQFF
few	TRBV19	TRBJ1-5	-	TGTGCCAGTACCACAAATCGGAATCAGCCCCAGCATTTT	CASTTNRNQPQHF
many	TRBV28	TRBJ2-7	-	TGTGCCAGCACCTCCTCGGGAAGGGGGAGGGAGCAGTACTTC	CASTSSGRGREQYF
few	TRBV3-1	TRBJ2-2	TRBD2	TGTGCCAGCAGCCTTCTAGCGGGAGATCCCGGGGAGCTGTTTTTT	CASSLLAGDPGELFF
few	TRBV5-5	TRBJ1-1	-	TGTGCCAGCAGAGAGGGACACCATTCTTCCGAAGCTTTCTTT	CASREGHHSSEAFF
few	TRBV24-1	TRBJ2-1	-	TGTGCCACCAGTGACAAGGACGGACACAATGAGCAGTTCTTC	CATSDKDGHNEQFF
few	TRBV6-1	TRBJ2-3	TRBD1	TGTGCCAGCAGCCGCTTCCACCTACAGGGGGGAACAGATACGCAGTATTTT	CASSRFHLQGGTDTQYF
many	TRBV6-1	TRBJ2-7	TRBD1	TGTGCCAGCAGTGAAGGGCAGGGGGCAGGGTACGAGCAGTACTTC	CASSEGQGAGYEQYF
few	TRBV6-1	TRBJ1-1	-	TGTGCCAGCAGTGTACAGGGTACAGAAGCTTTCTTT	CASSVQGTEAFF
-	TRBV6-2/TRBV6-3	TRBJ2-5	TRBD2	TGTGCCAGCGGTCCCCTTGCTAGCGGGGGCCAAGAGACCAAGTACTTC	CASGPLASGGQETKYF
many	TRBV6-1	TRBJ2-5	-	TGTGCCAGCAACTACCTTCGGGGGACCCAGTACTTC	CASNYLRGTQYF
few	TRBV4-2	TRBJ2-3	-	TGTGCCAGCAGCCAAGGCGGGACTGCCCTCACAGATACGCAGTATTTT	CASSQGGTALTDTQYF
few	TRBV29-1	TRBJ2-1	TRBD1	TGCAGCGTTTTCCCCGACAGGGGGACTTACAATGAGCAGTTCTTC	CSVFPDRGTYNEQFF
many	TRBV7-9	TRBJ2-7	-	TGTGCCAGCGGATTGGTCGCCCACGAGCAGTACTTC	CASGLVAHEQYF
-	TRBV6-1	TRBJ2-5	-	TGTGCCAGCTGGCCCCAGGGAAGAGAAGAGACCCAGTACTTC	CASWPQGREETQYF
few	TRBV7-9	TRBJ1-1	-	TGTGCCAGCAGCCTCACAGAGCCGAACACTGAAGCTTTCTTT	CASSLTEPNTEAFF
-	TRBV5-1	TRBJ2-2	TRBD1	TGCGCCAGCGCGACAGGGGCGAACACCGGGGAGCTGTTTTTT	CASATGANTGELFF
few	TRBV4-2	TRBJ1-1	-	TGTGCCAGCAGCCAAGATGGTGATTCCAGCATGGCTTTCTTT	CASSQDGDSSMAFF
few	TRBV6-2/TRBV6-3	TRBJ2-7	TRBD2	TGTGCCAGCACCGAATGGGGCGGGAGCCCCCACGAGCAGTACTTC	CASTEWGGSPHEQYF
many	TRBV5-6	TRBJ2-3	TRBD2	TGTGCCAGCGGCCACTGGGAGGGTGCGGGTACGCAGTATTTT	CASGHWEGAGTQYF
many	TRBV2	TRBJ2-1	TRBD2	TGTGCCAGCAGCCTAGGACTAGCGGGAAAGTTCTTC	CASSLGLAGKFF
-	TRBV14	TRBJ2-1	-	TGTGCCAGCAGCCAAGGGCGCGGGAACCTTAGCTCCTACAATGAGCAGTTCTTC	CASSQGRGNLSSYNEQFF
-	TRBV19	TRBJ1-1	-	TGTGCCAGTAGTATAATTCCAGGGGCCACTGAAGCTTTCTTT	CASSIIPGATEAFF
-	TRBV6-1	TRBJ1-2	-	TGTGCCAGCAGTCGGGCATCAGGGAACTATGGCTACACCTTC	CASSRASGNYGYTF
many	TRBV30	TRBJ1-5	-	TGTGCCTGGAGTGTACCGGGTTGGGGCAATCAGCCCCAGCATTTT	CAWSVPGWGNQPQHF
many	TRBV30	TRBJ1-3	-	TGTGCCTGGAGTGTAGCGGGAATTATTGGAAACACCATATATTTT	CAWSVAGIIGNTIYF
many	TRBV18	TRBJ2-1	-	TGTGCCAGCTCTACAGACAATGAGCAGTTCTTC	CASSTDNEQFF
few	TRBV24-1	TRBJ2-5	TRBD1	TGTGCCACCAGCACGGGACAGGGGCACCAAGAGACCCAGTACTTC	CATSTGQGHQETQYF
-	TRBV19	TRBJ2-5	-	TGTGCCAGTAGTCCCACAGGCGCAGGCGGGACCCAGTACTTC	CASSPTGAGGTQYF
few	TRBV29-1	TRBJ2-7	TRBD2	TGCAGCGTTGAAGATCCTAGCGGGAGAAACTACGAGCAGTACTTC	CSVEDPSGRNYEQYF
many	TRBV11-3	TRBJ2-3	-	TGTGCCAGCAGCTTAGACAGCGACCGAGGGACGCAGTATTTT	CASSLDSDRGTQYF
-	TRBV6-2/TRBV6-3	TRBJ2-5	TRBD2	TGTGCCAGCGGGGGACGAGCGGGGGGGGGGGAGACCCAGTACTTC	CASGGRAGGGETQYF
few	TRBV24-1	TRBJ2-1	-	TGTGCCACCAGTGACGTAGGGACGAGAGAGCAGTTCTTC	CATSDVGTREQFF
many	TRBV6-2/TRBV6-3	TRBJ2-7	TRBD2	TGTGCCAGCTTTGCGGGAGGCTACGAGCAGTACTTC	CASFAGGYEQYF
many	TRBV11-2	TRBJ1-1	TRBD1	TGTGCCAGCAGCTCCGACAGGGGTGAAGCTTTCTTT	CASSSDRGEAFF
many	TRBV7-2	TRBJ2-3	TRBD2	TGTGCCAGCACCGCCTCGGGGGGGGGGCGCCGCACAGATACGCAGTATTTT	CASTASGGGRRTDTQYF
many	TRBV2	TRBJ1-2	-	TGTGCCAGCAGTGAATCTCGGTCGTCCGATGGCTACACCTTC	CASSESRSSDGYTF